Included here is one T cell receptor beta chain sequence, with context. In germline, CDR1 is LGHNT, CDR2 FRNRAP. Between the trimmed V and J ends, which lost 1 base and 8 bases, there was a span of 11 bases. The CDR3 covers 14 residues. This specimen comes from a study of blood T cell repertoires in COVID-19. The table came from immunoSEQ multiplex PCR; TCRdb's copy has only in-frame clones and leaves some out. The table shows over 30,000 clones, with 75% occurring only once. The chain combines TRBV12-5 with TRBJ1-4; tentative D call: TRBD1 (6 bases). The sequence was collected from an elderly man with active or convalescent COVID-19. Specimen: peripheral blood. The CDR3 nucleotides read TGTGCTAGTGGTTTGGGAGGGACACCCGAAAAACTGTTTTTT. Translated, it gives CASGLGGTPEKLFF. The variable domain in full, with the rest retrieved from reference TRBV12-5 and TRBJ1-4, is DARVTQTPRHKVTEMGQEVTMRCQPILGHNTVFWYRQTMMQGLELLAYFRNRAPLDDSGMPKDRFSAEMPDATLATLKIQPSEPRDSAVYFCASGLGGTPEKLFFGSGTQLSVL.